The 21 T cell receptor beta chains presented below share a single source sample, sequenced in a study of identical twins. TCRdb reprocessed the 5' RACE reads via MiXCR and lists one record per CDR3 protein. This sample has 1.5 million to 2 million distinct CDR3 sequences; more than 30% occur once, and the top ten carry approximately 0.29%. The sample comprised cord blood. These receptors were collected from a newborn girl in good health.

J is TRBJ2-3 and V is TRBV5-1; D remains unclear. V lost 5 bases and J lost 2, with 12 bases in between. Germline V gene data show CDR1 as SGHRS and CDR2 as YFSETQ. The CDR3 extends over 14 amino acids. CDR3 in amino acids: CASRSVFLTDTQYF. The CDR3 nucleotides are TGCGCCAGCAGGTCCGTGTTCCTCACAGATACGCAGTATTTT.

The gene calls are TRBV27 and TRBJ1-6, with D unclear. From germline, CDR1 is MNHEY and CDR2 SMNVEV (reference sequence). Trimming stripped 5 bases from V and 9 bases from J, with 11 bases between. This CDR3 contains 13 residues. CDR3 sequence reads: CASSLPERSPLHF. The CDR3 nucleotides read TGTGCCAGCAGTCTCCCGGAGCGTTCACCCCTCCACTTT.

This clonotype was counted only a few times. The chain has TRBV7-9 and TRBJ2-3; TRBD2 is a possible D gene (6 bases). Trimming took off 3 bases at V and 0 bases at J, with 13 bases between the two ends. The CDR3 runs 16 residues. Germline V gene data show CDR1 as SEHNR and CDR2 as FQNEAQ (reference sequence). This CDR3 reads CASSLRRGRSTDTQYF. CDR3 DNA: TGTGCCAGCAGCTTGAGGAGGGGTCGGAGCACAGATACGCAGTATTTT.

The chain recombines TRBV20-1 with TRBJ2-7, with 8 bases lining up with TRBD1. J was trimmed by 2 bases and V by 4 bases; bases with no gene match: 4. This CDR3 contains 13 residues. CDR1 DFQATT and CDR2 SNEGSKA come from the germline V gene (reference sequence). CDR3 in DNA: TGCAGTGCTAAGAAGGACAGGGCCTACGAGCAGTACTTC. This gives the protein CSAKKDRAYEQYF.

This clonotype was detected only a few times. The J gene is TRBJ1-5, the V gene TRBV20-1; D unclear. Germline V gives CDR1 DFQATT, CDR2 SNEGSKA (reference sequence). CDR3 length: 13 amino acids. Trimming pared 4 bases from V and 0 bases from J, leaving 7 bases between. The DNA of the CDR3 is TGCAGTGCTAAACGGGATAGCAATCAGCCCCAGCATTTT. It translates to CSAKRDSNQPQHF.

This clonotype has just a few counts. The chain recombines TRBV7-9 with TRBJ2-7, with TRBD2 as a possible D gene (5 bases). Trimming took 5 bases from V and 4 from J, leaving 15 bases between them. Germline values: CDR1 SEHNR, CDR2 FQNEAQ (reference sequence). The CDR3 has 14 amino acids. CDR3 in amino acids: CASSPRESIYEQYF. DNA of the CDR3: TGTGCCAGCAGCCCCCGGGAATCCATTTACGAGCAGTACTTC.

The chain uses TRBV29-1 and TRBJ1-1, with D possibly being TRBD1 (5 bases). This CDR3 region has 16 residues. The V gene's germline CDR1 is SQVTM and CDR2 ANQGSEA. Between the trimmed V and J ends, which lost 5 bases and 1 base, there was a span of 20 bases. The CDR3 nucleotides are TGCAGCGTTTCAGGGAATACGGATCGGGCGAACACTGAAGCTTTCTTT. It codes for CSVSGNTDRANTEAFF.

The chain has TRBV3-1 and TRBJ1-2; D is perhaps TRBD1 (5 bases). This CDR3 spans 14 amino acids. Germline V gives CDR1 LGHDT, CDR2 YNNKEL (reference sequence). The V and J ends lost 5 bases and 1 base respectively, with 11 bases between them. The CDR3 loop reads CASSSDSRNYGYTF. CDR3 bases: TGTGCCAGCAGCTCCGACAGCCGTAACTATGGCTACACCTTC.

This clonotype came up a few times. The chain combines TRBV27 with TRBJ1-6, with D tentatively TRBD1 (6 bases). The CDR3 extends over 16 amino acids. The V end was cut by 4 bases, the J end by 6 bases, with 16 bases between. Germline V gene lookup returns CDR1 MNHEY and CDR2 SMNVEV (reference sequence). CDR3 residues: CASSSYRVYANSPLHF. CDR3 DNA sequence: TGTGCCAGCAGTTCCTACAGGGTCTATGCTAATTCACCCCTCCACTTT.

In this sample, this clonotype turned up a few times. The gene calls are TRBV7-2 and TRBJ2-1, with a tentative D call TRBD1 (6 bases). Germline V gene sequence: CDR1 SGHTA, CDR2 FQGNSA. The length of the CDR3 is 13 residues. V was shortened by 3 bases and J by 10 bases, with 13 bases between the two germline ends. The CDR3 protein is CASSLGTTYEQFF. The DNA for the CDR3 is TGTGCCAGCAGCTTGGGGACAACCTACGAGCAGTTCTTC.

The chain uses TRBV20-1 and TRBJ2-5, with D possibly matching TRBD2 (6 bases). With the DNA end fitting TRBJ2-7 better, the J assignment may be wrong. CDR1 is DFQATT and CDR2 is SNEGSKA in the germline V gene (reference sequence). The CDR3 consists of 14 residues. The CDR3 DNA reads as TGCAGTGCTAGTTCGGGGGACTCCTACAACGAGCAGTACTTC. Translating it yields CSASSGDSYNEQYF.

This chain links TRBV29-1 with TRBJ1-2; the D gene is possibly TRBD1 (6 bases). The CDR3 extends over 12 amino acids. Germline-derived CDR1 and CDR2 are SQVTM and ANQGSEA. Trimming stripped 2 bases from V and 8 bases from J, with 12 bases between. The DNA for the CDR3 is TGCAGCGTTGAAACAGGAGGGGGGGGCTACACCTTC. Its translation: CSVETGGGGYTF.

V and J are TRBV12-3 or TRBV12-4 and TRBJ1-2; tentatively, D is TRBD1 (6 bases). Trimming stripped 6 bases from V and 7 bases from J, with 15 bases between. There are 13 residues in the CDR3. This CDR3 is CASSTRGPGGYTF. CDR3 nucleotides: TGTGCCAGCAGCACACGGGGGCCGGGTGGCTACACCTTC.

Regarding this clonotype: An end of the junction differs from the germline gene, which may be a read error. The chain is built from TRBV11-2 and TRBJ2-1; 9 bases match TRBD1. Judging by the DNA end, TRBJ2-7 fits better; the J call may be wrong. There are 14 residues in the CDR3. Per germline, CDR1 SGHAT and CDR2 FQNNGV. The CDR3 is CAGSFGTGWYEQYF. The CDR3 nucleotides read TGTGCCGGCAGCTTCGGGACAGGGTGGTACGAGCAGTACTTC.

The V and J genes are TRBV20-1 and TRBJ2-3, with D unresolved. Germline CDR1 DFQATT, CDR2 SNEGSKA (reference sequence). The CDR3 covers 13 residues. The ends were cut back, 3 bases at V and 6 bases at J, with 13 bases in the middle. This CDR3 is CSASPRIEDTQYF. The CDR3 DNA is TGCAGTGCTAGCCCCAGGATTGAGGATACGCAGTATTTT.

This clonotype was seen a few times. V usage is TRBV12-5 and J usage is TRBJ2-2; D ambiguous. Trimming took off 6 bases at V and 6 bases at J, with 8 bases between the two ends. This CDR3 region has 12 residues. Germline CDR1 reads LGHNT; CDR2 reads FRNRAP. The CDR3 here is CASGWRPGELFF. CDR3 DNA: TGTGCTAGTGGCTGGAGACCCGGGGAGCTGTTTTTT.

J is TRBJ2-2 and V is TRBV2; 13 nucleotides line up with TRBD2. Germline CDR1 and CDR2: SNHLY and FYNNEI. Trimming cost V 6 bases and J 3 bases; bases outside gene matches: 10. The CDR3 extends over 18 amino acids. The CDR3 bases are TGTGCCAGCAGAGGGAGGGGACTAGCGGGATCGGACACCGGGGAGCTGTTTTTT. Encoded protein: CASRGRGLAGSDTGELFF.

V gene TRBV7-9 combines with J gene TRBJ2-7, with D maybe TRBD1 (6 bases). V lost 2 bases and J lost 1, with 12 bases in between. Germline loops: CDR1 SEHNR, CDR2 FQNEAQ (reference sequence). The CDR3 is made up of 15 amino acids. CDR3 protein: CASSLWQGKSYEQYF. CDR3 bases: TGTGCCAGCAGCTTATGGCAGGGGAAATCCTACGAGCAGTACTTC.

This clonotype was recorded a few times. The chain joins TRBV9 to TRBJ2-3; 12 bases are a match to TRBD1. J was trimmed by 2 bases and V by 4 bases; bases with no gene match: 8. The CDR3 has 17 amino acids. Germline-derived CDR1 and CDR2 are SGDLS and YYNGEE. The CDR3 DNA follows: TGTGCCAGCAGCTTCCCCGGGACAGGGGGCCTCACAGATACGCAGTATTTT. This gives the protein CASSFPGTGGLTDTQYF. The variable domain in full, completed from reference TRBV9 and TRBJ2-3, reads DSGVTQTPKHLITATGQRVTLRCSPRSGDLSVYWYQQSLDQGLQFLIQYYNGEERAKGNILERFSAQQFPDLHSELNLSSLELGDSALYFCASSFPGTGGLTDTQYFGPGTRLTVL.

The chain recombines TRBV7-2 with TRBJ2-7; D is uncertain. Matching the DNA end better, TRBJ2-5 makes the J call doubtful. The V gene's germline CDR1 is SGHTA and CDR2 FQGNSA. CDR3 length equals 14 residues. The CDR3 sequence is CASSSYVQLGTQYF. The CDR3 DNA is TGTGCCAGCAGCTCCTACGTCCAATTGGGGACCCAGTACTTC.

The V gene is TRBV5-1, the J gene TRBJ2-5; 14 bases align to TRBD2. Matching the DNA end better, TRBJ2-7 makes the J call doubtful. Germline CDR1 and CDR2: SGHRS and YFSETQ. The CDR3 is 15 residues long. The CDR3 DNA is TGCGCCAGCAGCTGGGGGACTAGCGGGGGTGTCGAGCAGTACTTC. Residues: CASSWGTSGGVEQYF.